A selection of T cell receptor beta chains follows, all from one sample in a study of vaccination effects on CD4 cells after COVID-19. These receptors' antigens are unknown. The method was immunoSEQ multiplex PCR; TCRdb's version includes in-frame clones alone and lacks a portion of them. This sample has 60,000 to 85,000 clones, with around 70% found just once. Source: CD4+ T cells from PBMCs cultured with HCoV-229E spike peptides, taken after COVID-19 vaccination. All receptors derive from a human donor who received a COVID-19 vaccine. CDR3s include the opening cysteine and the closing phenylalanine or tryptophan. A D gene is named only where the DNA matches it firmly. Expanded clones are given a class, and other clones once, few, many or no size at all.

D gene	clone size	V gene	J gene	CDR3 protein	CDR3 DNA
-	-	TRBV15	TRBJ1-1	CATSRLQMNTEAFF	TGTGCCACCAGCAGGCTACAGATGAACACTGAAGCTTTCTTT
-	few	TRBV21-1	TRBJ2-2	CASSKVELAGQGSTGELFF	TGTGCCAGCAGCAAAGTCGAGTTAGCGGGGCAGGGGAGCACCGGGGAGCTGTTTTTT
TRBD1	-	TRBV29-1	TRBJ1-2	CSVGGGVDGYTF	TGCAGCGTTGGAGGGGGCGTTGATGGCTACACCTTC
TRBD1	few	TRBV7-2	TRBJ1-1	CASSLQGQLNTEAFF	TGTGCCAGCAGCTTACAGGGACAGCTGAACACTGAAGCTTTCTTT
-	few	TRBV4-1	TRBJ1-5	CASSPDLPRGGNQPQHF	TGCGCCAGCAGCCCCGACCTTCCTAGGGGTGGCAATCAGCCCCAGCATTTT
-	-	TRBV27	TRBJ1-2	CASSPYIGTDYGYTF	TGTGCCAGCAGTCCGTACATCGGGACGGACTATGGCTACACCTTC
-	-	TRBV28	TRBJ1-2	CASSQGLNYGYTF	TGTGCCAGCAGTCAGGGACTTAACTATGGCTACACCTTC
-	-	TRBV7-2	TRBJ2-5	CASSLASSAGQETQYF	TGTGCCAGCAGCTTAGCGTCGTCGGCGGGACAAGAGACCCAGTACTTC
-	-	TRBV6-2/TRBV6-3	TRBJ1-5	CASSYRQDRDQPQHF	TGTGCCAGCAGTTATCGACAGGACCGAGATCAGCCCCAGCATTTT
-	-	TRBV7-2	TRBJ2-1	CASSLAAPGSYNEQFF	TGTGCCAGCAGCTTAGCGGCCCCGGGATCCTACAATGAGCAGTTCTTC
-	-	TRBV3-1/TRBV3-2	TRBJ1-2	CASSPQVGPNYGYTF	TGTGCCAGCAGTCCCCAGGTTGGCCCGAACTATGGCTACACCTTC
TRBD1	-	TRBV4-1	TRBJ1-5	CASSRTGQDNQPQHF	TGCGCCAGCAGCCGGACCGGACAGGACAATCAGCCCCAGCATTTT
-	-	TRBV7-9	TRBJ1-1	CASSLNGENTEAFF	TGTGCCAGCAGCTTAAACGGGGAGAACACTGAAGCTTTCTTT
-	-	TRBV5-6	TRBJ1-5	CASSLGGASRTPQHF	TGTGCCAGCAGCTTGGGAGGGGCCTCGCGGACGCCCCAGCATTTT
-	-	TRBV6-5	TRBJ1-2	CASSSPGPRTYTF	TGTGCCAGCAGTTCCCCCGGGCCCCGGACATACACCTTC
-	-	TRBV9	TRBJ2-3	CASSAVGTYTDTQYF	TGTGCCAGCAGCGCTGTAGGGACTTACACAGATACGCAGTATTTT
-	-	TRBV6-5	TRBJ2-1	CASSLRQGGEQFF	TGTGCCAGCAGCCTAAGACAGGGAGGAGAGCAGTTCTTC
TRBD1	-	TRBV18	TRBJ2-5	CASSPTGAQETQYF	TGTGCCAGCTCACCGACAGGGGCACAAGAGACCCAGTACTTC
-	-	TRBV7-2	TRBJ2-1	CASSLGRDNEQFF	TGTGCCAGCAGCTTAGGTCGAGACAATGAGCAGTTCTTC
TRBD1	once	TRBV18	TRBJ1-1	CASSRGTVNTEAFF	TGTGCCAGCTCCCGCGGGACAGTGAACACTGAAGCTTTCTTT
-	-	TRBV6-2/TRBV6-3	TRBJ2-5	CASSYLLGAGQETQYF	TGTGCCAGCAGTTACTTACTGGGGGCAGGGCAAGAGACCCAGTACTTC
-	-	TRBV6-5	TRBJ1-1	CASSFSTAMNTEAFF	TGTGCCAGCAGTTTTTCGACAGCCATGAACACTGAAGCTTTCTTT
TRBD1	-	TRBV5-1	TRBJ1-6	CASSLQGQGSYNSPLHF	TGCGCCAGCAGCCTACAGGGGCAAGGCTCCTATAATTCACCCCTCCACTTT
TRBD2	-	TRBV5-1	TRBJ2-5	CASSLALAGVGTQYF	TGCGCCAGCAGCTTGGCCCTAGCGGGCGTAGGGACCCAGTACTTC
-	-	TRBV2	TRBJ2-1	CASTPPKDEQFF	TGTGCCAGCACCCCCCCCAAAGATGAGCAGTTCTTC
-	-	TRBV11-2	TRBJ2-5	CASSLDRGLETQYF	TGTGCCAGCAGCTTAGATCGGGGCTTGGAGACCCAGTACTTC
-	-	TRBV5-6	TRBJ2-4	CASSLVGTAKNIQYF	TGTGCCAGCAGCTTGGTCGGAACGGCCAAAAACATTCAGTACTTC
-	-	TRBV2	TRBJ1-1	CASSDMLWAKSVFF	TGTGCCAGCAGTGATATGCTTTGGGCCAAATCGGTTTTCTTT
-	-	TRBV6-1	TRBJ2-5	CASSEYGSRGRRETQYF	TGTGCCAGCAGTGAATATGGTTCCCGGGGGCGGCGGGAGACCCAGTACTTC
TRBD1	-	TRBV4-3	TRBJ1-2	CASSQGTGSNYGYTF	TGCGCCAGCAGCCAAGGGACAGGATCTAACTATGGCTACACCTTC
TRBD1	few	TRBV11-2	TRBJ1-1	CASSPPRGRSVNTEAFF	TGTGCCAGCAGCCCCCCTAGGGGGCGCAGCGTGAACACTGAAGCTTTCTTT
-	-	TRBV5-1	TRBJ2-3	CASSLEGTSGTDTQYF	TGCGCCAGCAGCTTGGAAGGCACCTCGGGGACAGATACGCAGTATTTT
-	-	TRBV3-1/TRBV3-2	TRBJ1-6	CASSQPLGQNSPLHF	TGTGCCAGCAGCCAACCCCTCGGGCAGAATTCACCCCTCCACTTT
TRBD2	-	TRBV5-1	TRBJ2-2	CASLPIAGATGELFF	TGCGCCAGCCTGCCCATAGCGGGAGCCACCGGGGAGCTGTTTTTT
TRBD1	-	TRBV5-4	TRBJ2-3	CASSLAGQPSTDTQYF	TGTGCCAGCAGCTTGGCGGGACAGCCATCAACAGATACGCAGTATTTT